These 3 T cell receptor beta chains were sequenced from one sample in a study of early T cells in non-severe SARS-CoV-2 infection (dated by TCRdb to the early 2020s). Library preparation used 5' RACE. Sequencing was carried out with a NextSeq 500. The public sequencing data were trimmed at Q25 with fastp and processed into clonotypes with MiXCR by TCRdb, which kept only in-frame beta chains. Rows with a matching CDR3 protein are joined into one entry that keeps the most common DNA and genes. Present in this sample are about 67,000 distinct CDR3 sequences, approximately 10% of which were seen just once. The leading ten clones occupy 3.8% of the sample. The sample consisted of whole blood. The source of these receptors is an adult who was a healthcare worker with PCR-confirmed SARS-CoV-2 infection or an uninfected control (not recorded which).

There are a few counts of this clonotype. The CDR3 coding sequence is TGTGCCAGTAGTATGGGGACAGGAAGCAATCAGCCCCAGCATTTT. This translates into CASSMGTGSNQPQHF. The rearrangement joins TRBV19 to TRBJ1-5; 8 bases are shared with TRBD1. This CDR3 contains 15 residues. Germline values: CDR1 LNHDA, CDR2 SQIVND (reference sequence). J lost 1 base, V lost 3 bases, and 2 bases had no gene match.

The chain uses TRBV29-1 and TRBJ2-3, with D hard to call. This CDR3 has 11 residues. The germline gives CDR1 SQVTM, CDR2 ANQGSEA. V lost 7 bases and J 6 bases, leaving 11 bases between the germline ends. The CDR3 nucleotides are TGCAGCGCCCCCGTCCCGGATACGCAGTATTTT. Encoded protein: CSAPVPDTQYF.

The sample holds many counts of this clonotype. The chain carries TRBV11-2 and TRBJ2-5; maybe TRBD2 (6 bases). V was cut by 5 bases and J by 5 bases, with 15 bases left in between. This CDR3 contains 14 residues. Germline V CDR1 and CDR2: SGHAT, FQNNGV. The DNA of the CDR3 is TGTGCCAGCAGCGATTCGGCTAGCGTGGAGACCCAGTACTTC. Translating it yields CASSDSASVETQYF.